The TCR beta chain described here comes from a study of blood T cell repertoires in COVID-19. Study-wide context: Samples taken during acute and convalescent COVID-19 were collected in the United States, Italy and Spain. Sample material is recorded as cDNA or gDNA derived from T cells, B-cell-depleted T cells, or PBMCs.

Under the authors' procedure: Reference gene primer amplification in the assay estimated nucleated cell counts. Sequencing was performed with immunoSEQ multiplex PCR; in TCRdb, only in-frame clones are kept and a portion is missing. V and J calls and clone size come straight from that table; D and trimming were deduced from the DNA. The sample includes about 430,000 clones, roughly 90% seen only once; the top ten take approximately 1.5%. Looked up from germline, CDR1 is MDHEN and CDR2 is SYDVKM. Germline trimming cut 6 bases from V and 14 bases from J; bases unmatched to any gene: 10. This CDR3 is built from 13 residues. Enrollees, about 18 to 95 years old, lived in some 24 US areas.

The origin of this receptor is a woman aged 18-29 years who had been exposed to COVID-19. The V gene is TRBV28, the J gene TRBJ1-6; the match to TRBD1 covers 7 bases. Specimen: PBMCs or T cells enriched from blood (not recorded which). The CDR3 nucleotides read TGTGCCAGCAGGGAGACAGGGTGGTTGACCCTCCACTTT. This sequence encodes CASRETGWLTLHF.